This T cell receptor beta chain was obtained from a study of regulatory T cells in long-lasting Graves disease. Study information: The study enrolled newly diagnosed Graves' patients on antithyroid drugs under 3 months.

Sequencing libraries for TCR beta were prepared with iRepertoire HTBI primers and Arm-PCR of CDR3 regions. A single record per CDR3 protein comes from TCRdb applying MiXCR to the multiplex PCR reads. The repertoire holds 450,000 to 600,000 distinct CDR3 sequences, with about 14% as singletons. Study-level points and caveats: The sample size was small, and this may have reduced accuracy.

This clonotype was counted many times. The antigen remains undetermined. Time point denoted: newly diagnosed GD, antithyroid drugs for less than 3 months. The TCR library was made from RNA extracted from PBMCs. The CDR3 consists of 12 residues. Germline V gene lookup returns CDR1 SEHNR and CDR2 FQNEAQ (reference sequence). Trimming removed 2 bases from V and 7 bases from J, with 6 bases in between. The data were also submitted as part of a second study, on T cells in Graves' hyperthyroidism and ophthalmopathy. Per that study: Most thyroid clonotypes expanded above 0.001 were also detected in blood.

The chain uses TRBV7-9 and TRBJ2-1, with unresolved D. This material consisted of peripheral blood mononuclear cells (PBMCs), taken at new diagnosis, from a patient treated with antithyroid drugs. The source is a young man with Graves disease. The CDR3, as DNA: TGTGCCAGCAGCTTAATGCGAAATGAGCAGTTCTTC. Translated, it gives CASSLMRNEQFF. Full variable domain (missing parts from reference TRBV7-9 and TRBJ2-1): DTGVSQNPRHKITKRGQNVTFRCDPISEHNRLYWYRQTLGQGPEFLTYFQNEAQLEKSRLLSDRFSAERPKGSFSTLEIQRTEQGDSAMYLCASSLMRNEQFFGPGTRLTVL.